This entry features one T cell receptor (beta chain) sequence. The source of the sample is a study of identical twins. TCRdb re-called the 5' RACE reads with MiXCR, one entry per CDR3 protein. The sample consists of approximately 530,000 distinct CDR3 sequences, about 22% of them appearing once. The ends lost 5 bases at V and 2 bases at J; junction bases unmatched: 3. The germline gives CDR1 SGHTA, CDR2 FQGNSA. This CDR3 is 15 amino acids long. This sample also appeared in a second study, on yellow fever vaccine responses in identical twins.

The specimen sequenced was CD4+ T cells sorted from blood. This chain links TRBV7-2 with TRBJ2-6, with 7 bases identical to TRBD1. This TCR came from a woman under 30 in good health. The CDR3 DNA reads TGTGCCAGCAGCAGACAGGGAACTGGGGCCAACGTCCTGACTTTC. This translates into CASSRQGTGANVLTF.